The 24 T cell receptor beta chains listed next were all sequenced from one sample in a study of T cell clonality in common variable immunodeficiency. Clones were sequenced by immunoSEQ multiplex PCR, and TCRdb holds only the in-frame ones, with some missing. Altogether about 64,000 clones were found in the sample, and no singletons occur. The source material was peripheral blood mononuclear cells. The source of these receptors is a person aged 18 to 75 in good health.

This clone was picked up many times. CDR3 residues: CAYTTSGGSYNEQFF. The CDR3 bases that were read are TGTGCCTATACGACTAGCGGTGGCTCCTACAATGAG. The chain couples TRBV30 to TRBJ2-1, with 9 bases fitting TRBD2. The read finishes 3 residues shy of the CDR3 end, and the germline J gene is used to complete it. CDR3 length: 15 residues. The germline gives CDR1 GTSNPN, CDR2 SVGIG (reference sequence). The ends lost 7 bases at V and 0 bases at J; junction bases unmatched: 7.

This clone was seen repeatedly, ten times or more. The CDR3 is cut off 3 residues early in the read; its end comes from the germline J gene. J is TRBJ2-7 and V is TRBV7-3; D is possibly TRBD2 (5 bases). The CDR3 consists of 13 residues. The germline V gene has CDR1 SGHTA and CDR2 FQGTGA. V was clipped by 5 bases and J by 4 bases, with 12 bases between them. The DNA read from the CDR3 is TGTGCCAGCAGCATCCGGGGAGTATACGAG. Translating it yields CASSIRGVYE. The CDR3 as a whole reads CASSIRGVYEQYF. The full variable domain, completed using reference TRBV7-3 and TRBJ2-7, is GAGVSQTPSNKVTEKGKYVELRCDPISGHTALYWYRQSLGQGPEFLIYFQGTGAADDSGLPNDRFFAVRPEGSVSTLKIQRTERGDSAVYLCASSIRGVYEQYFGPGTRLTVT.

This clone has just a few counts. The read finishes 3 residues shy of the CDR3 end, and the germline J gene is used to complete it. The chain combines TRBV5-4 with TRBJ2-1, with a tentative D call TRBD2 (5 bases). Between the trimmed V and J ends, which lost 0 bases and 2 bases, there was a span of 9 bases. The CDR3 covers 15 residues. CDR1 and CDR2 (germline): SGHNT, YYREEE (reference sequence). The CDR3 DNA, read in part, is TGTGCCAGCAGCTTGGGAGGACTCGCCTACAATGAG. Translating gives CASSLGGLAYNE. The whole CDR3 sequence is CASSLGGLAYNEQFF. The whole variable domain, filled in from reference TRBV5-4 and TRBJ2-1, reads ETGVTQSPTHLIKTRGQQVTLRCSSQSGHNTVSWYQQALGQGPQFIFQYYREEENGRGNFPPRFSGLQFPNYSSELNVNALELDDSALYLCASSLGGLAYNEQFFGPGTRLTVL.

In this sample, this clone turned up many times. The CDR3 extends 3 residues past the end of the read, so its final part is completed from the germline J gene. V is TRBV5-5 and J is TRBJ2-7; D not certain. The germline V and J ends were trimmed by 3 bases and 3 bases, with 7 bases remaining between them. The CDR3 spans 12 residues. Germline loops: CDR1 SGHKS, CDR2 YYEKEE (reference sequence). Incomplete CDR3 DNA: TGTGCCAGCAGCTCCGCTAACTACGAG. This gives the protein CASSSANYE. The CDR3 in its entirety is CASSSANYEQYF.

The table lists this clone with many counts. The read falls 3 residues short of the CDR3 end, and the missing part is taken from the germline J gene. The chain combines TRBV7-8 with TRBJ1-1; TRBD1 matches 10 bases. Germline assignment: CDR1 SGHVS and CDR2 FQNEAQ. The CDR3 loop spans 16 amino acids. The V gene end was trimmed by 5 bases and the J gene end by 5 bases; junction bases not matched to a gene: 11. The sequenced CDR3 bases are TGTGCCAGCAGCAGAGACAGCCGGGACAGGGGAACTGAA. It codes for CASSRDSRDRGTE. The whole CDR3 reads CASSRDSRDRGTEAFF. Together with reference TRBV7-8 and TRBJ1-1, the CDR3 gives the full variable domain: GAGVSQSPRYKVAKRGQDVALRCDPISGHVSLFWYQQALGQGPEFLTYFQNEAQLDKSGLPSDRFFAERPEGSVSTLKIQRTQQEDSAVYLCASSRDSRDRGTEAFFGQGTRLTVV.

Many counts were recorded for this clone. The CDR3 is CASSYTGTDEAFF. The CDR3 DNA, read in part, is TGCGCCAGCAGCTATACCGGGACAGATGAA. The J gene is TRBJ1-1, the V gene TRBV5-1; 7 bases map to TRBD1. From the germline J gene comes the end of the CDR3, since the read stops 3 residues before it. The V and J ends lost 3 bases and 7 bases, in that order; junction bases with no gene match: 6. CDR3 length: 13 residues. Germline CDR1 and CDR2: SGHRS and YFSETQ.

This clone was counted ten times or more. The read ends 3 residues early relative to the CDR3; the germline J gene fills the gap. The chain employs TRBV4-2 and TRBJ2-3; D uncertain. Germline CDR1 reads LGHNA; CDR2 reads YNFKEQ. The CDR3 consists of 12 residues. The V end was cut by 1 base, the J end by 3 bases, with 2 bases between. The CDR3 reads CASSQATDTQYF. CDR3 DNA (partial): TGTGCCAGCAGCCAAGCAACAGATACG.

In its sample, this clone was seen many times. CDR3 protein: CASSYSNSGETQYF. The CDR3 DNA, read in part, is TGCGCCAGCAGCTACAGCAACAGTGGAGAGACC. The V call is TRBV5-1, the J call TRBJ2-5; D gene unclear. The CDR3 end lies 3 residues beyond the end of the read and is filled in from the germline J gene. The CDR3 spans 14 residues. Trimming took off 3 bases at V and 4 bases at J, with 13 bases between the two ends. The germline V gene encodes CDR1 SGHRS and CDR2 YFSETQ.

There are many counts of this clone. The sequenced CDR3 bases are TGCGCCAGCAGTCACCTGGGACAGAGCTATGGC. Its translation: CASSHLGQSYG. The full CDR3 protein is CASSHLGQSYGYTF. The V gene is TRBV23-1, the J gene TRBJ1-2; 7 nucleotides line up with TRBD1. The read ends 3 residues shy of where the CDR3 ends; the end is completed using the germline J gene. TRBV23-1 is placed among ORFs of uncertain function. With V trimmed by 3 bases and J by 4 bases, 5 bases remained unmatched. The CDR3 runs to 14 residues.

This clone showed up many times. The read falls 3 residues short of the CDR3 end, and the missing part is taken from the germline J gene. The chain uses TRBV5-1 and TRBJ2-2, with 7 bases fitting TRBD1. This CDR3 has 17 residues. Germline loops: CDR1 SGHRS, CDR2 YFSETQ. V lost 0 bases to trimming and J lost 1 base; unmatched junction nucleotides: 6. The CDR3 spells CASSLDRTGGNTGELFF. Partial CDR3 DNA: TGCGCCAGCAGCTTGGATAGGACAGGAGGGAACACCGGGGAG.

This clone was seen repeatedly, ten times or more. The observed sequence ends 3 residues before the CDR3 terminus, with the missing tail filled in from the germline J gene. The chain couples TRBV30 to TRBJ2-7, with TRBD1 as a possible D gene (5 bases). The V end was cut by 0 bases, the J end by 1 base, with 13 bases between. The CDR3 consists of 15 residues. The germline V gene encodes CDR1 GTSNPN and CDR2 SVGIG (reference sequence). The covered CDR3 bases are TGTGCCTGGAGTGTGGGGCCCCGCTTTTCCTACGAG. Residues: CAWSVGPRFSYE. The entire CDR3 sequence reads CAWSVGPRFSYEQYF. Complete variable domain (other parts from reference TRBV30 and TRBJ2-7): SQTIHQWPATLVQPVGSPLSLECTVEGTSNPNLYWYRQAAGRGLQLLFYSVGIGQISSEVPQNLSASRPQDRQFILSSKKLLLSDSGFYLCAWSVGPRFSYEQYFGPGTRLTVT.

This clone was detected ten times or more. Read coverage stops 3 residues before the CDR3 terminus; the germline J gene supplies the remainder. The V call is TRBV30, the J call TRBJ2-7, with 9 bases aligning to TRBD1. CDR3 size: 14 residues. Per the germline V gene, CDR1 is GTSNPN and CDR2 is SVGIG (reference sequence). The J segment lost 5 bases and the V segment lost 6 bases, leaving 11 bases of the junction unmatched. The covered CDR3 bases are TGTGCCTGTCACATGGGGACAGGGTCCCACGAG. Its translation is CACHMGTGSHE. The whole CDR3 region reads CACHMGTGSHEQYF.

The table lists this clone with many counts. The sequenced fragment ends 3 residues before the CDR3 boundary, so the rest is inferred from the germline J gene. The V call is TRBV4-2, the J call TRBJ1-4; TRBD1 is a possible D gene (5 bases). CDR3 length equals 12 residues. V was pared by 0 bases and J by 10 bases, with 6 bases between. Per the germline V gene, CDR1 is LGHNA and CDR2 is YNFKEQ. The CDR3 spells CASSQDRGKLFF. The part of the CDR3 DNA that was read is TGTGCCAGCAGCCAAGATAGGGGAAAA.

This clone was observed at least ten times. Read sequence stops 3 residues before the CDR3 end, and the germline J gene provides the missing end. The chain combines TRBV27 with TRBJ1-1, with D possibly matching TRBD1 (5 bases). The CDR3 loop spans 13 amino acids. Deletions cut 6 bases from V and 2 bases from J, with 10 bases between. Germline-derived CDR1 and CDR2 are MNHEY and SMNVEV (reference sequence). CDR3 sequence reads: CASSAGHNTEAFF. The covered CDR3 bases are TGTGCCAGCAGCGCCGGACACAACACTGAA.

In its sample, this clone was seen many times. Here the CDR3 reads CSARGGALSGNTIYF. Incomplete CDR3 DNA: TGCAGTGCTAGGGGGGGGGCCCTCTCTGGAAACACC. The chain links TRBV20-1 to TRBJ1-3, with a possible D match to TRBD1 (6 bases). The read gets to within 3 residues of the CDR3 end, and the germline J gene fills in the rest. Deletions cut 3 bases from V and 0 bases from J, with 12 bases between. The CDR3 runs 15 residues. Germline V CDR1 and CDR2: DFQATT, SNEGSKA (reference sequence).

Points on this clone: The read ends 3 residues early relative to the CDR3; the germline J gene fills the gap. This chain joins TRBV10-2 and TRBJ1-1; 10 positions agree with TRBD1. J lost 4 bases, V lost 8 bases, and 10 bases had no gene match. The CDR3 is 15 amino acids. Germline CDR1 is WSHSY and CDR2 is SAAADI. The CDR3 protein is CASHRQGAGGTEAFF. The covered CDR3 bases are TGCGCCAGCCATCGACAGGGGGCAGGAGGCACTGAA.

This clone has a count of ten or more. With the read ending 3 residues before the CDR3 end, the germline J gene is used to fill in that end. V gene TRBV7-9 combines with J gene TRBJ1-3, with 7 nucleotides matching TRBD1. With V trimmed by 1 base and J by 6 bases, 6 bases remained unmatched. Looked up from germline, CDR1 is SEHNR and CDR2 is FQNEAQ (reference sequence). CDR3 size: 15 residues. CDR3 bases read: TGTGCCAGCAGCTTAGGAGGGGGCGCAGAAAACACC. Translating gives CASSLGGGAENT. In full, the CDR3 reads CASSLGGGAENTIYF.

This clone has a count of ten or more. The CDR3: CASSWDRDTEAFF. The DNA read from the CDR3 is TGCGCCAGCAGTTGGGACAGGGACACTGAA. The chain joins TRBV10-1 to TRBJ1-1, with TRBD1 matching 9 bases. Read sequence stops 3 residues before the CDR3 end, and the germline J gene provides the missing end. The CDR3 is made up of 13 amino acids. The germline V gene encodes CDR1 WNHNN and CDR2 SYGVQD (reference sequence). The trim removed 5 bases at V and 3 bases at J, leaving 1 base unmatched.

This clone was seen many times. The CDR3 end is not reached by the read, which stops 3 residues before it; the germline J gene fills it in. The chain recombines TRBV7-6 with TRBJ2-5, with 15 positions matching TRBD2. The CDR3 totals 16 residues. After removal of 5 bases from V and 5 bases from J, the junction contained 6 bases not matched to a gene. The germline V gene encodes CDR1 SGHVS and CDR2 FNYEAQ. The CDR3: CASSPGLAGGRETQYF. The DNA read from the CDR3 is TGTGCCAGCAGCCCCGGACTAGCGGGAGGGAGGGAGACC.

This clone was observed at least ten times. Sequencing ends 3 residues short of the CDR3 end; the germline J gene provides the rest. This chain uses TRBV19 with TRBJ2-7, with D possibly matching TRBD2 (5 bases). V gave up 5 bases and J gave up 3 bases, with 11 bases separating them. The CDR3 has 13 residues. Germline-derived CDR1 and CDR2 are LNHDA and SQIVND (reference sequence). CDR3 DNA, as far as it was read: TGTGCCAGTAGTGACGGACTTTTCTACGAG. This translates into CASSDGLFYE. The whole CDR3 reads CASSDGLFYEQYF. The variable domain in full, with the rest retrieved from reference TRBV19 and TRBJ2-7, is DGGITQSPKYLFRKEGQNVTLSCEQNLNHDAMYWYRQDPGQGLRLIYYSQIVNDFQKGDIAEGYSVSREKKESFPLTVTSAQKNPTAFYLCASSDGLFYEQYFGPGTRLTVT.

This clone was seen at least ten times. The read ends 3 residues early relative to the CDR3; the germline J gene fills the gap. The rearrangement links TRBV5-1 to TRBJ2-3; 10 bases agree with TRBD2. The CDR3 runs 17 residues. Losses at the gene ends were 4 bases for V and 5 bases for J; bases not matched to a gene: 13. CDR1 SGHRS and CDR2 YFSETQ come from the germline V gene. The CDR3 bases that were read are TGCGCCAGCAGCCCACTGCCACTAGCGGGGACCCGAGATACG. It translates to CASSPLPLAGTRDT. The whole CDR3 reads CASSPLPLAGTRDTQYF.

At least ten counts were recorded for this clone. The covered CDR3 bases are TGTGCCAGCAGTTTAAATCCTGCTAACTCCTACGAG. Its protein product is CASSLNPANSYE. The whole CDR3 protein is CASSLNPANSYEQYF. The V and J genes are TRBV27 and TRBJ2-7; unclear D gene. The sequenced fragment ends 3 residues before the CDR3 boundary, so the rest is inferred from the germline J gene. Germline CDR1 is MNHEY and CDR2 is SMNVEV (reference sequence). V was clipped by 2 bases and J by 0 bases, with 11 bases between them. This CDR3 spans 15 amino acids.

This clone was observed at least ten times. Read data end 3 residues before the CDR3 end; the end is taken from the germline J gene. The chain combines TRBV19 with TRBJ1-5; no clear D. The CDR3 is 15 residues long. Trimming cost V 0 bases and J 5 bases, with 11 bases left between them. Germline V gene data show CDR1 as LNHDA and CDR2 as SQIVND (reference sequence). The CDR3 loop is CASSIDLSGDQPQHF. CDR3 DNA (partial): TGTGCCAGTAGTATAGATTTGTCAGGAGATCAGCCC.

This clone showed up just a few times. The junction departs from germline at one end; a sequencing error may be responsible. The CDR3 extends 3 residues past the end of the read, so its final part is completed from the germline J gene. The genes are TRBV10-1 and TRBJ2-1; 8 nucleotides align to TRBD1. CDR3 length: 17 residues. The V gene's germline CDR1 is WNHNN and CDR2 SYGVQD (reference sequence). CDR3 amino acids: CASSESKDRAGINEQFF. The DNA read from the CDR3 is TGCGCCAGTAGTGAGTCGAAGGACAGGGCCGGGATCAATGAG.